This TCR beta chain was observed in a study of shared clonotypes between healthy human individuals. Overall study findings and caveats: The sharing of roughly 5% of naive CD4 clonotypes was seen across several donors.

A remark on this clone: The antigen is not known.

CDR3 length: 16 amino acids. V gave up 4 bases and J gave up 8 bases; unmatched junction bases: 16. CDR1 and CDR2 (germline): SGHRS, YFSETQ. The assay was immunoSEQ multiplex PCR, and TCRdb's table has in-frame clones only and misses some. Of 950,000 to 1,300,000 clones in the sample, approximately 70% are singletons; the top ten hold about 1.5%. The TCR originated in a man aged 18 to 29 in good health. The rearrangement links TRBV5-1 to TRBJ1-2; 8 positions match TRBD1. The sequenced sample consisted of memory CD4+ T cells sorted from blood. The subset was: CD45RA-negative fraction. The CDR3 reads CASSPSGSGQGRGYTF. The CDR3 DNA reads TGCGCCAGCAGCCCTTCCGGATCCGGACAGGGAAGAGGCTACACCTTC.